This TCR beta chain came from a study of early T cells in non-severe SARS-CoV-2 infection. TCRdb reanalysed the 5' RACE reads using MiXCR and keeps one entry per CDR3 protein. Counted here are 60,000 to 75,000 distinct CDR3 sequences, approximately 12% occurring once; the ten biggest clones make up approximately 6.4%. In its sample, this clonotype was seen many times. Its target is unknown. Findings and limits, study-wide: Matching with VDJdb favored anti-spike CD8 responses (missing private and CD4 specificities).

The clonotype comes from an adult who was a healthcare worker with PCR-confirmed SARS-CoV-2 infection or an uninfected control (not recorded which). What was sequenced was whole blood.

The CDR3 here is CASSLLARRDTQYF. CDR3 DNA sequence: TGTGCCAGCAGCTTGTTAGCGAGAAGGGATACGCAGTATTTT. The gene calls are TRBV11-2 and TRBJ2-3; D is perhaps TRBD2 (5 bases). This CDR3 is 14 amino acids long. V was clipped by 3 bases and J by 6 bases, with 13 bases between them. Per the germline V gene, CDR1 is SGHAT and CDR2 is FQNNGV.